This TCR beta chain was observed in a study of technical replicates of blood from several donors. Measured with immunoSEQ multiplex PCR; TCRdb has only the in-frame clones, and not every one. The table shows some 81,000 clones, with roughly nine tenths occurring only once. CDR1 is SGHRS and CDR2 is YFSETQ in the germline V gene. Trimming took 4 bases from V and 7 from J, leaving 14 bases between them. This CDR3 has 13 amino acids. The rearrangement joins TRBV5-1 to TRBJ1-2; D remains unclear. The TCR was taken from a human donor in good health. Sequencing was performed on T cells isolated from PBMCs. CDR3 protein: CASSPAVGSGYTF. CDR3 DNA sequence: TGCGCCAGCAGCCCTGCGGTCGGGAGTGGCTACACCTTC.